This T cell receptor (beta chain) was sequenced in a study of cytomegalovirus exposure and HLA in healthy donors. Overall study findings and caveats: HLA-A and HLA-B allele assignments for most subjects were reportedly predicted accurately using TCR beta sequences. Most TCR sequences proved rare, with some public TCRs found in many donors. A previous analysis found most TCR beta V segments productive roughly 87% or roughly 30% of the time. TRBV6-2, TRBV6-3 and other indistinguishable V segments were excluded.

In the case of this clone: Antigen specificity is unknown.

The CDR3 sequence is 14 residues long. The V gene end was trimmed by 4 bases and the J gene end by 2 bases; junction bases not matched to a gene: 2. CDR1 is SGHVS and CDR2 is FQNEAQ in the germline V gene. PCR was performed using 60 Vbeta and 13 Jbeta primers. Sequenced by immunoSEQ multiplex PCR; TCRdb stores in-frame clones only, minus some. The sample yields 120,000 to 150,000 clones, around 79% seen once. The sample comprised PBMCs. This chain joins TRBV7-8 and TRBJ2-7, with 10 bases fitting TRBD1. This clonotype was sampled from a male donor in good health and CMV-seronegative. The DNA for the CDR3 is TGTGCCAGCAGCTCCGACAGGGGGCCCTACGAGCAGTACTTC. This sequence encodes CASSSDRGPYEQYF.